This TCR beta chain came from a study of cytomegalovirus exposure and HLA in healthy donors. V lost 3 bases to trimming and J lost 2 bases, with 6 bases between them. Per germline, CDR1 SGHNT and CDR2 YENEEA. The CDR3 has 13 residues. It was with 60 Vbeta and 13 Jbeta primers that the PCR ran. In the original processing: A later analysis counted approximately 80 million unique TCR beta chains, some 12 million shared. Libraries were prepared by immunoSEQ multiplex PCR; TCRdb keeps only in-frame clonotypes and omits some of them. V and J calls and clone size come straight from that table; D and trimming were deduced from the DNA. The data show roughly 170,000 clones, around 83% seen once. Study-wide results and caveats: A later analysis associated some 16,000 TCR beta sequences with HLA alleles at a 0.05 false discovery rate. Most TCRs appeared rarely, but some public TCRs recurred in many donors. Reportedly, a later analysis found an Asian-associated ancestry cluster had fewer N-insertions than the roughly 700-donor mean.

With respect to this clone: Its cognate antigen is unknown.

Sequencing was performed on PBMCs. This clonotype was obtained from a girl aged 2 to 10 in good health and CMV-seropositive. The gene calls are TRBV11-3 and TRBJ2-3; D ambiguous. CDR3 in DNA: TGTGCCAGCAGCTTCCTTTCCACAGATACGCAGTATTTT. Translating gives CASSFLSTDTQYF.